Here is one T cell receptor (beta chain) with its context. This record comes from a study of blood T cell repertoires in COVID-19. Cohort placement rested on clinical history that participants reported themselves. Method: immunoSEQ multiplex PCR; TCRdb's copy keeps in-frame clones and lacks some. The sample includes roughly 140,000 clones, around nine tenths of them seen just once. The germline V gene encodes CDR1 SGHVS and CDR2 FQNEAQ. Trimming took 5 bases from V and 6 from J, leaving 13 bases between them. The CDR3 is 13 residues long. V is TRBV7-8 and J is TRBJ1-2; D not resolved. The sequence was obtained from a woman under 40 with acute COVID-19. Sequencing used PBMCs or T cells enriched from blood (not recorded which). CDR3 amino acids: CASSPGEGNGYTF. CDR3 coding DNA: TGTGCCAGCAGCCCCGGGGAAGGAAATGGCTACACCTTC.